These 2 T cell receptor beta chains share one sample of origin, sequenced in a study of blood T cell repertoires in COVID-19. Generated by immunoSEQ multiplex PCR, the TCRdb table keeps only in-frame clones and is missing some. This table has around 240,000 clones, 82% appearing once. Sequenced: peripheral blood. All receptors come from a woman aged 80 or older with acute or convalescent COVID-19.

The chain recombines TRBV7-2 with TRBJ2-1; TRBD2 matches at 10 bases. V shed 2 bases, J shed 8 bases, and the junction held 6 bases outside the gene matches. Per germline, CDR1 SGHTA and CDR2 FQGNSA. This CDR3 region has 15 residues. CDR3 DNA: TGTGCCAGCAGCTTAAAAAGCGGGGGGGCCCATGAGCAGTTCTTC. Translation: CASSLKSGGAHEQFF.

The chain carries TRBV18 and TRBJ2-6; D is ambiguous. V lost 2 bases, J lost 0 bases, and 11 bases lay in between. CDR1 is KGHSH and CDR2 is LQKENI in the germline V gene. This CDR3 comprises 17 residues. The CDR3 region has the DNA TGTGCCAGCTCACCATACAGCCAAATCTCTGGGGCCAACGTCCTGACTTTC. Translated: CASSPYSQISGANVLTF.